This T cell receptor (beta chain) derives from a study of regulatory and conventional T cells in RAG deficiency. Study-level findings and limits: Omenn patients showed >80% Treg-Tconv overlap and shorter CDR3 lengths. Omenn CD25-high CD127-low cells may be activated cells, not true Tregs. Other subsets showed about 10-fold reductions, but Treg unique TCR beta sequences fell about 92-fold in these patients.

Regulatory T cells were sorted from blood as CD4+ CD25-high CD127-low cells. CDR3 size: 11 residues. Germline V gives CDR1 ENHRY, CDR2 SYGVKD. V was pared by 3 bases and J by 7 bases, with 6 bases between. Assay used: immunoSEQ multiplex PCR; TCRdb lists only in-frame clones, some missing. The table includes roughly 30,000 clones, about nine tenths detected once. With regard to this clone: Its antigen remains unidentified.

These data also formed part of another study, on regulatory T cells. This second study says: Primers: 52 TRBV forward and 13 TRBJ reverse. Patient repertoires had restricted TRB V-J pairs and skewed V and J usage, most in Tregs.

The TCR sequence derives from a human donor in good health. The rearrangement links TRBV10-3 to TRBJ1-2; D is undetermined. The sequencing sample was made of Tregs sorted from blood. Here the CDR3 DNA reads TGTGCCATCAGTGAAGGGAGTGGCTACACCTTC. Amino acids: CAISEGSGYTF.